Listed below are T cell receptor beta chains from one sample, sequenced in a study of Graves' ophthalmopathy and Graves' hyperthyroidism. TCRdb ran MiXCR on the multiplex PCR reads and lists one entry per CDR3 protein. This table holds approximately 640,000 distinct CDR3 sequences, approximately 39% found once. Input material: peripheral blood. All receptors come from an adult man with Graves' ophthalmopathy. Both conserved end residues are part of each CDR3. Each record gives: V gene, D gene, J gene, clone size, CDR3 protein, CDR3 DNA. The D gene is left open where the match is weak. Part of the rows lack a size; the others show once, few, many or a class for expanded clones.

v_call: TRBV5-1
d_call: TRBD2
j_call: TRBJ2-5
clone_size: .
cdr3_aa: CASSSPGLAGYQTQYF
cdr3_nt: TGCGCCAGCAGCTCCCCGGGACTAGCGGGATATCAGACCCAGTACTTC

v_call: TRBV9
d_call: .
j_call: TRBJ2-7
clone_size: few
cdr3_aa: CASSPTPGAIGSYEQYF
cdr3_nt: TGTGCCAGCAGCCCTACCCCCGGGGCTATCGGCTCCTACGAGCAGTACTTC

v_call: TRBV19
d_call: TRBD1
j_call: TRBJ1-1
clone_size: .
cdr3_aa: CASSVYLRDRTNTEAFF
cdr3_nt: TGTGCCAGTAGTGTATACCTCCGGGACAGGACGAACACTGAAGCTTTCTTT

v_call: TRBV20-1
d_call: .
j_call: TRBJ1-6
clone_size: .
cdr3_aa: CSALISGQPFNSPLHF
cdr3_nt: TGCAGTGCCCTAATATCAGGACAGCCGTTCAATTCACCCCTCCACTTT

v_call: TRBV7-2
d_call: TRBD1
j_call: TRBJ1-2
clone_size: many
cdr3_aa: CASSMDRGRYGYGYTF
cdr3_nt: TGTGCCAGCAGCATGGACAGGGGGCGGTATGGCTATGGCTACACCTTC

v_call: TRBV25-1
d_call: .
j_call: TRBJ1-2
clone_size: .
cdr3_aa: CASSSGAHGYTF
cdr3_nt: TGTGCCAGCAGCTCGGGGGCCCATGGCTACACCTTC

v_call: TRBV13
d_call: TRBD2
j_call: TRBJ2-7
clone_size: many
cdr3_aa: CASSLRGAGEQYF
cdr3_nt: TGTGCCAGCAGCTTGCGGGGGGCGGGCGAGCAGTACTTC

v_call: TRBV25-1
d_call: TRBD2
j_call: TRBJ2-7
clone_size: .
cdr3_aa: CASRVSGSAYEQYF
cdr3_nt: TGTGCCAGCAGAGTTAGCGGGTCAGCCTACGAGCAGTACTTC

v_call: TRBV15
d_call: .
j_call: TRBJ1-5
clone_size: .
cdr3_aa: CATSRDRQTSNQPQHF
cdr3_nt: TGTGCCACCAGCAGAGATCGGCAGACTAGCAATCAGCCCCAGCATTTT

v_call: TRBV20-1
d_call: .
j_call: TRBJ1-5
clone_size: .
cdr3_aa: CSARWGAVSDGPQHF
cdr3_nt: TGCAGTGCTAGATGGGGGGCAGTCTCGGATGGGCCCCAGCATTTT

v_call: TRBV6-5
d_call: TRBD1
j_call: TRBJ1-5
clone_size: many
cdr3_aa: CASSTGDRPQHF
cdr3_nt: TGTGCCAGCAGCACAGGGGATCGGCCCCAGCATTTT

v_call: TRBV19
d_call: .
j_call: TRBJ1-2
clone_size: .
cdr3_aa: CASREGGTNTGGYTF
cdr3_nt: TGTGCCAGTAGGGAAGGAGGGACGAACACCGGGGGCTACACCTTC

v_call: TRBV9
d_call: .
j_call: TRBJ1-5
clone_size: many
cdr3_aa: CASSVSGYQPQHF
cdr3_nt: TGTGCCAGCAGCGTATCAGGGTATCAGCCCCAGCATTTT

v_call: TRBV7-2
d_call: .
j_call: TRBJ1-4
clone_size: .
cdr3_aa: CASSLGGKAKLFF
cdr3_nt: TGTGCCAGCAGCTTAGGCGGGAAGGCAAAACTGTTTTTT

v_call: TRBV2
d_call: .
j_call: TRBJ1-4
clone_size: .
cdr3_aa: CASSEASQGREKLFF
cdr3_nt: TGTGCCAGCAGTGAAGCGTCGCAGGGAAGGGAAAAACTGTTTTTT

v_call: TRBV6-6
d_call: TRBD2
j_call: TRBJ2-7
clone_size: few
cdr3_aa: CASSFRGRGGPEQYF
cdr3_nt: TGTGCCAGCAGTTTCCGGGGGCGCGGGGGGCCCGAGCAGTACTTC

v_call: TRBV20-1
d_call: .
j_call: TRBJ1-4
clone_size: .
cdr3_aa: CSARDSGGADNEKLFF
cdr3_nt: TGCAGTGCTAGAGATTCTGGGGGCGCAGATAATGAAAAACTGTTTTTT

v_call: TRBV2
d_call: .
j_call: TRBJ1-2
clone_size: many
cdr3_aa: CASSVNYGYTF
cdr3_nt: TGTGCCAGCAGTGTAAACTATGGCTACACCTTC

v_call: TRBV6-1
d_call: .
j_call: TRBJ2-7
clone_size: .
cdr3_aa: CASSGTAGESYEQYF
cdr3_nt: TGTGCCAGCAGTGGGACCGCGGGTGAGAGCTACGAGCAGTACTTC

v_call: TRBV24-1
d_call: TRBD2
j_call: TRBJ2-5
clone_size: few
cdr3_aa: CATSDRPGLAGEETQYF
cdr3_nt: TGTGCCACCAGTGACCGCCCGGGACTAGCGGGGGAAGAGACCCAGTACTTC

v_call: TRBV12-3/TRBV12-4
d_call: TRBD1
j_call: TRBJ1-1
clone_size: many
cdr3_aa: CASRPGQGGTEAFF
cdr3_nt: TGTGCCAGCAGGCCGGGACAGGGGGGAACTGAAGCTTTCTTT

v_call: TRBV25-1
d_call: .
j_call: TRBJ1-1
clone_size: many
cdr3_aa: CASSEVRATEAFF
cdr3_nt: TGTGCCAGCAGTGAGGTTAGGGCCACTGAAGCTTTCTTT

v_call: TRBV30
d_call: .
j_call: TRBJ1-1
clone_size: .
cdr3_aa: CAWSAWGYTEAFF
cdr3_nt: TGTGCCTGGAGTGCATGGGGGTACACTGAAGCTTTCTTT

v_call: TRBV5-1
d_call: .
j_call: TRBJ1-2
clone_size: .
cdr3_aa: CASSLGSPYGHTF
cdr3_nt: TGCGCCAGCAGCTTGGGGAGCCCCTATGGCCACACCTTC

v_call: TRBV7-2
d_call: .
j_call: TRBJ2-5
clone_size: .
cdr3_aa: CASSLAIGAETQYF
cdr3_nt: TGTGCCAGCAGCTTAGCGATAGGAGCGGAGACCCAGTACTTC

v_call: TRBV19
d_call: .
j_call: TRBJ1-1
clone_size: many
cdr3_aa: CASSTQTGLGAFF
cdr3_nt: TGTGCCAGTAGTACTCAAACAGGCTTGGGCGCTTTCTTT

v_call: TRBV4-1
d_call: .
j_call: TRBJ1-4
clone_size: few
cdr3_aa: CASSQVVGVPNEKLFF
cdr3_nt: TGCGCCAGCAGCCAAGTGGTCGGGGTCCCTAATGAAAAACTGTTTTTT

v_call: TRBV11-1
d_call: TRBD2
j_call: TRBJ2-3
clone_size: .
cdr3_aa: CASSLFETSGTDTQYF
cdr3_nt: TGTGCCAGCAGCCTCTTCGAGACTAGCGGCACAGATACGCAGTATTTT

v_call: TRBV7-9
d_call: .
j_call: TRBJ2-3
clone_size: .
cdr3_aa: CASSSEPGPTTDTQYF
cdr3_nt: TGTGCCAGCAGCTCTGAGCCCGGTCCCACCACAGATACGCAGTATTTT

v_call: TRBV29-1
d_call: TRBD2
j_call: TRBJ2-7
clone_size: .
cdr3_aa: CSAGTSGGLEQYF
cdr3_nt: TGCAGCGCCGGGACTAGCGGGGGGCTCGAGCAGTACTTC

v_call: TRBV12-3/TRBV12-4
d_call: .
j_call: TRBJ1-4
clone_size: .
cdr3_aa: CASLGQRNEKLFF
cdr3_nt: TGTGCCAGCTTAGGGCAGAGAAATGAAAAACTGTTTTTT

v_call: TRBV19
d_call: .
j_call: TRBJ2-7
clone_size: many
cdr3_aa: CASSLVSMIDEQYF
cdr3_nt: TGTGCCAGTAGTTTGGTATCCATGATCGACGAGCAGTACTTC

v_call: TRBV5-1
d_call: TRBD1
j_call: TRBJ2-7
clone_size: many
cdr3_aa: CASSLDGRGPREQYF
cdr3_nt: TGCGCCAGCAGCTTGGATGGCAGGGGGCCTCGGGAGCAGTACTTC

v_call: TRBV7-2
d_call: TRBD2
j_call: TRBJ2-2
clone_size: once
cdr3_aa: CASSLDGGAIGELFF
cdr3_nt: TGTGCCAGCAGCTTAGACGGGGGGGCGATCGGGGAGCTGTTTTTT

v_call: TRBV12-3/TRBV12-4
d_call: TRBD1
j_call: TRBJ1-5
clone_size: many
cdr3_aa: CASSQGGMYQPQHF
cdr3_nt: TGTGCCAGCAGTCAGGGGGGAATGTATCAGCCCCAGCATTTT

v_call: TRBV30
d_call: .
j_call: TRBJ1-1
clone_size: .
cdr3_aa: CAWRSAFENTEAFF
cdr3_nt: TGTGCCTGGAGATCTGCGTTCGAGAACACTGAAGCTTTCTTT

v_call: TRBV7-2
d_call: .
j_call: TRBJ1-2
clone_size: many
cdr3_aa: CAIYRGGGGGYTF
cdr3_nt: TGTGCCATCTATAGAGGGGGAGGCGGAGGCTACACCTTC

v_call: TRBV19
d_call: .
j_call: TRBJ2-2
clone_size: .
cdr3_aa: CASSTSDAGTGELFF
cdr3_nt: TGTGCCAGTAGTACATCGGACGCGGGCACCGGGGAGCTGTTTTTT

v_call: TRBV6-1
d_call: .
j_call: TRBJ2-5
clone_size: .
cdr3_aa: CASSEFSWETQYF
cdr3_nt: TGTGCCAGCAGTGAATTCTCTTGGGAGACCCAGTACTTC

v_call: TRBV29-1
d_call: .
j_call: TRBJ1-3
clone_size: .
cdr3_aa: CSVWARVGGNTIYF
cdr3_nt: TGCAGCGTTTGGGCCAGGGTCGGCGGGAACACCATATATTTT

v_call: TRBV10-2
d_call: TRBD1
j_call: TRBJ2-5
clone_size: many
cdr3_aa: CASGWTGGQETQYF
cdr3_nt: TGCGCCAGTGGTTGGACAGGGGGGCAAGAGACCCAGTACTTC

v_call: TRBV9
d_call: TRBD1
j_call: TRBJ2-5
clone_size: many
cdr3_aa: CASSGQGRGTQYF
cdr3_nt: TGTGCCAGCAGCGGACAGGGGCGGGGGACCCAGTACTTC

v_call: TRBV9
d_call: .
j_call: TRBJ1-4
clone_size: .
cdr3_aa: CASSPGGQLNEKLFF
cdr3_nt: TGTGCCAGCAGCCCAGGAGGACAACTTAATGAAAAACTGTTTTTT

v_call: TRBV29-1
d_call: .
j_call: TRBJ1-2
clone_size: .
cdr3_aa: CSAGLAGDYTF
cdr3_nt: TGCAGCGCGGGACTAGCAGGGGACTACACCTTC

v_call: TRBV2
d_call: TRBD1
j_call: TRBJ2-7
clone_size: many
cdr3_aa: CASSEDRGPSYEQYF
cdr3_nt: TGTGCCAGCAGTGAGGACAGGGGTCCCTCCTACGAGCAGTACTTC

v_call: TRBV25-1
d_call: TRBD1
j_call: TRBJ2-5
clone_size: .
cdr3_aa: CASSVIGTGPQETQYF
cdr3_nt: TGTGCCAGCAGTGTAATCGGGACAGGGCCACAGGAGACCCAGTACTTC

v_call: TRBV7-9
d_call: .
j_call: TRBJ1-2
clone_size: .
cdr3_aa: CASSQSDSYTF
cdr3_nt: TGTGCCAGCAGCCAATCGGACAGCTACACCTTC